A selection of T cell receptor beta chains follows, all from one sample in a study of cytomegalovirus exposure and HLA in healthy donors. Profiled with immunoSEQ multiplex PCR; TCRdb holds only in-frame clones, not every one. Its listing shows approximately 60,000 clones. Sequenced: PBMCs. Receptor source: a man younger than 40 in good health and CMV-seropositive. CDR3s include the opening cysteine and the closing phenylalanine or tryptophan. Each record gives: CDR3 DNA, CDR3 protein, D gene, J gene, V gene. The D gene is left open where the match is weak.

CDR3nt: TGTGCCAGCAGCTCCAGGGGTACCTATAATTCACCCCTCCACTTT
CDR3aa: CASSSRGTYNSPLHF
d_gene: .
j_gene: TRBJ1-6
v_gene: TRBV7-9

CDR3nt: TGTGCCAGCAGTTACCACGACAGGGGTAGCACAGATACGCAGTATTTT
CDR3aa: CASSYHDRGSTDTQYF
d_gene: TRBD1
j_gene: TRBJ2-3
v_gene: TRBV6-5

CDR3nt: TGTGCCAGCAGTGGGACACCAACCTACGAGCAGTACTTC
CDR3aa: CASSGTPTYEQYF
d_gene: .
j_gene: TRBJ2-7
v_gene: TRBV25-1

CDR3nt: TGTGCCAGTACCACTTCCGAGCGGGTCTATGGCTACACCTTC
CDR3aa: CASTTSERVYGYTF
d_gene: .
j_gene: TRBJ1-2
v_gene: TRBV19

CDR3nt: TGTGCCAGCTCACTCCGGACAGGTGATGAAAAACTGTTTTTT
CDR3aa: CASSLRTGDEKLFF
d_gene: TRBD1
j_gene: TRBJ1-4
v_gene: TRBV18

CDR3nt: TGTGCCAGCAGCCGGGACAGTGATAACTATGGCTACACCTTC
CDR3aa: CASSRDSDNYGYTF
d_gene: TRBD1
j_gene: TRBJ1-2
v_gene: TRBV5-4

CDR3nt: TGTGCCAGCAGTGAAGGACAGGGCGGGAATCAGCCCCAGCATTTT
CDR3aa: CASSEGQGGNQPQHF
d_gene: TRBD1
j_gene: TRBJ1-5
v_gene: TRBV6-1

CDR3nt: TGTGCCAGCAGTCTAATCACTGATCAGCCCCAGCATTTT
CDR3aa: CASSLITDQPQHF
d_gene: .
j_gene: TRBJ1-5
v_gene: TRBV6-6

CDR3nt: TGTGCCAGCAGCTTCCCGTTCTCAGGGATCGATGGCTACACCTTC
CDR3aa: CASSFPFSGIDGYTF
d_gene: .
j_gene: TRBJ1-2
v_gene: TRBV7-8

CDR3nt: TGCGCCAGCACAGACAGCGCCTACGAGCAGTACTTC
CDR3aa: CASTDSAYEQYF
d_gene: .
j_gene: TRBJ2-7
v_gene: TRBV10-1

CDR3nt: TGTGCCAGCAGCGATCAGGGGAAGTGGGCTGAAGCTTTCTTT
CDR3aa: CASSDQGKWAEAFF
d_gene: .
j_gene: TRBJ1-1
v_gene: TRBV5-6

CDR3nt: TGTGCCAGCAGCGTAGGGTACCGGGACAGAGTCTCTGGGGCCAACGTCCTGACTTTC
CDR3aa: CASSVGYRDRVSGANVLTF
d_gene: TRBD1
j_gene: TRBJ2-6
v_gene: TRBV9

CDR3nt: TGTGCCAGCAGCTTAGCTTCACAGGGGAGGAAAGCTTTCTTT
CDR3aa: CASSLASQGRKAFF
d_gene: TRBD1
j_gene: TRBJ1-1
v_gene: TRBV7-9

CDR3nt: TGCAGCGTTGTCACAGGGTCAGCTTCGGCTTTCTTT
CDR3aa: CSVVTGSASAFF
d_gene: .
j_gene: TRBJ1-1
v_gene: TRBV29-1

CDR3nt: TGTGCCAGCAGCTTCCCGGGTGGTTACAATGAGCAGTTCTTC
CDR3aa: CASSFPGGYNEQFF
d_gene: .
j_gene: TRBJ2-1
v_gene: TRBV11-3

CDR3nt: TGTGCCAGCAGGGAAAACGGGGTGGGGTGGACCCAGTACTTC
CDR3aa: CASRENGVGWTQYF
d_gene: .
j_gene: TRBJ2-5
v_gene: TRBV6-5

CDR3nt: TGTGCCAGCAGTCTCGGGACACGCTACAATGAGCAGTTCTTC
CDR3aa: CASSLGTRYNEQFF
d_gene: .
j_gene: TRBJ2-1
v_gene: TRBV27